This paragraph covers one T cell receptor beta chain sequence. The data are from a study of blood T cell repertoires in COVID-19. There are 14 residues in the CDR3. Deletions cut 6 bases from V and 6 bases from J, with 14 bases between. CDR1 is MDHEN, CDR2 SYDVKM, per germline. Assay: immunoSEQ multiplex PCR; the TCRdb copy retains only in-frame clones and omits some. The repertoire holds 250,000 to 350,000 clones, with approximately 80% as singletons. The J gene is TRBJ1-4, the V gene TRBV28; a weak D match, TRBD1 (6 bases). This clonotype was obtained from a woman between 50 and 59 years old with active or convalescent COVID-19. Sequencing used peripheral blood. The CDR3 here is CASSGRGGYEKLFF. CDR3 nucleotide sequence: TGTGCCAGCAGCGGGAGGGGGGGCTATGAAAAACTGTTTTTT.